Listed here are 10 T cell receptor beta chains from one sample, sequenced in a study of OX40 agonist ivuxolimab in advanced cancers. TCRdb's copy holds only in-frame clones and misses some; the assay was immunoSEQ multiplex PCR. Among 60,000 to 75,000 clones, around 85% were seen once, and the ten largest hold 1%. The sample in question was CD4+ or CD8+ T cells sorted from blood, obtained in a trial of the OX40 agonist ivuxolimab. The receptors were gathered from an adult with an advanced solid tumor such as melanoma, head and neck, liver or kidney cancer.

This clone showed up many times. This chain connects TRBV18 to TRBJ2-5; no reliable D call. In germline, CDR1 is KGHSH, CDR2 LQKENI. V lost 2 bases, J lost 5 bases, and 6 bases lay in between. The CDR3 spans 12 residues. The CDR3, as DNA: TGTGCCAGCTCACCAGTAGAGGAGACCCAGTACTTC. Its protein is CASSPVEETQYF. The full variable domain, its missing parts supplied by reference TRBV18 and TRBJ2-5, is NAGVMQNPRHLVRRRGQEARLRCSPMKGHSHVYWYRQLPEEGLKFMVYLQKENIIDESGMPKERFSAEFPKEGPSILRIQQVVRGDSAAYFCASSPVEETQYFGPGTRLLVL.

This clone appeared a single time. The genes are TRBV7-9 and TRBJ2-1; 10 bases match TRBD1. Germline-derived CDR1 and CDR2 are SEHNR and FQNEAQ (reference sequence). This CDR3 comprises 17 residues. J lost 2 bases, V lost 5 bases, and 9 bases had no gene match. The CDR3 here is CASSPRGGQGTYNEQFF. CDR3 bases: TGTGCCAGCAGCCCCCGGGGGGGACAGGGGACCTACAATGAGCAGTTCTTC.

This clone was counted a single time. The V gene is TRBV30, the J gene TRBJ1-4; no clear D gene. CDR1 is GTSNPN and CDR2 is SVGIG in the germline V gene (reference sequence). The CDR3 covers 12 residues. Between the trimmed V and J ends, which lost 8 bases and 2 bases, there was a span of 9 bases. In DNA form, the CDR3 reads TGTGCCATTGAAGCGACTAATGAAAAACTGTTTTTT. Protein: CAIEATNEKLFF.

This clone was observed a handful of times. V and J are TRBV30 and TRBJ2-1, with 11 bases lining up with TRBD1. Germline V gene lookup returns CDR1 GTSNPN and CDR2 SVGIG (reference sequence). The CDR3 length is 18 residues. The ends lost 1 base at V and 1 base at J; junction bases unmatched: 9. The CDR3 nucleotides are TGTGCCTGGAGTGGGACAGGGGGCGCGTTGGGATCCTACAATGAGCAGTTCTTC. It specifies CAWSGTGGALGSYNEQFF.

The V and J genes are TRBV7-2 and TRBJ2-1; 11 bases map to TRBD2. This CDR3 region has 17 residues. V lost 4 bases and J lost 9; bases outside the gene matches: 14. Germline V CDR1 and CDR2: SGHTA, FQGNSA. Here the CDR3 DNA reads TGTGCCAGCAGCTCTTCCTGGGGGACTAGCGGTAGGTTTGAGCAGTTCTTC. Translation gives CASSSSWGTSGRFEQFF.

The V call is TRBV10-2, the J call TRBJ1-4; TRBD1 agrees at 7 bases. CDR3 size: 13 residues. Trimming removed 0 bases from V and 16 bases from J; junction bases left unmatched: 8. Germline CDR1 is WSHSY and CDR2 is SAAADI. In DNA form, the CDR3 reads TGCGCCAGCAGTGAGTCTAGGGACAGCAGACCGTTTTTT. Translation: CASSESRDSRPFF.

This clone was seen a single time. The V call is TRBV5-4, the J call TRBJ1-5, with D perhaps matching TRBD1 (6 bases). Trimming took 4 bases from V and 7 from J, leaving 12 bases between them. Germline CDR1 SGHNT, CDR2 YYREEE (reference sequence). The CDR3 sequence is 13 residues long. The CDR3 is CASSPEQGQPQHF. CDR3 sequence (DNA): TGTGCCAGCAGCCCGGAACAGGGACAGCCCCAGCATTTT.

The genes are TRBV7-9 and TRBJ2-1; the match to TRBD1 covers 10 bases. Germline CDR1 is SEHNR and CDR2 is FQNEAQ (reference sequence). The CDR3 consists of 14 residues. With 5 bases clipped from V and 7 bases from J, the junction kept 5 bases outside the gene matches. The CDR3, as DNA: TGTGCCAGCAGCGCGGACAGGGGGAGGAATGAGCAGTTCTTC. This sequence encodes CASSADRGRNEQFF.

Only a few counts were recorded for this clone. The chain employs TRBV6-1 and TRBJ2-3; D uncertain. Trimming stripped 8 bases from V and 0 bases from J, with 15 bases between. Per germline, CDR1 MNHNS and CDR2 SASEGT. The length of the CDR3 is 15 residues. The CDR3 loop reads CASDETGSSTDTQYF. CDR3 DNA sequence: TGTGCCAGCGATGAGACTGGGTCTAGCACAGATACGCAGTATTTT.

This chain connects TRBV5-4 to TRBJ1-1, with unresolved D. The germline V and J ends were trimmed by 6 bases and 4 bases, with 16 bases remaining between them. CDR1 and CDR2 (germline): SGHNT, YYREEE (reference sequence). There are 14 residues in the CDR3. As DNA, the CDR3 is TGTGCCAGCACCCAGTGGGCGCGCCTCACTGAAGCTTTCTTT. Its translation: CASTQWARLTEAFF.